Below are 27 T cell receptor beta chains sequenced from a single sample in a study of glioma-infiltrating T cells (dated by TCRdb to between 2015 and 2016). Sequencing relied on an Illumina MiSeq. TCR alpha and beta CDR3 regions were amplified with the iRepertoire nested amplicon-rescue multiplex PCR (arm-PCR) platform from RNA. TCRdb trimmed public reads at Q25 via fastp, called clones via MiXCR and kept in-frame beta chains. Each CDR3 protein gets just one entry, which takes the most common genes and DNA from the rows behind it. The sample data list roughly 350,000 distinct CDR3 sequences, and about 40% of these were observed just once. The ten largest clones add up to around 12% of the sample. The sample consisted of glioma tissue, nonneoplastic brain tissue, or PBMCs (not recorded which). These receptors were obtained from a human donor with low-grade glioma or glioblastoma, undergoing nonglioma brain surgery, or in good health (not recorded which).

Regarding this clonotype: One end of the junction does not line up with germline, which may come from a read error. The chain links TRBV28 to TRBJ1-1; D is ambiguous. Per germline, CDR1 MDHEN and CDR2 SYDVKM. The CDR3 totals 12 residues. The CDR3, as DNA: TGTGCCAGCCGAAATCCAGGCACTGAAGCTTCCTTT. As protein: CASRNPGTEASF.

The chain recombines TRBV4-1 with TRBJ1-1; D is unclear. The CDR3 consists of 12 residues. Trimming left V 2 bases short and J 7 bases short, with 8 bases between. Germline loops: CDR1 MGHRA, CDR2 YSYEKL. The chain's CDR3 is CASSQRGYEAFF. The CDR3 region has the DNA TGCGCCAGCAGCCAAAGAGGGTATGAAGCTTTCTTT.

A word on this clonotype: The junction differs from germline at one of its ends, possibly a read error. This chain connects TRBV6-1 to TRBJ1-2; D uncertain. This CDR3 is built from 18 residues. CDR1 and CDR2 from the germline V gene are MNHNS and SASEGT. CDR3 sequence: CASRGRRGSRDSNCGYTF. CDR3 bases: TGTGCCAGCAGAGGGCGGCGGGGAAGCCGGGATTCTAACTGTGGCTACACCTTC.

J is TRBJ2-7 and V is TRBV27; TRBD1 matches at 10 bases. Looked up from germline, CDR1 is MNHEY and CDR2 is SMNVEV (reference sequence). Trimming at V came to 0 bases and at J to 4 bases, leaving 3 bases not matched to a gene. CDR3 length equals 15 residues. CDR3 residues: CASSLSGGQGYEQYF. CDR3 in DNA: TGTGCCAGCAGTTTATCGGGGGGACAGGGGTACGAGCAGTACTTC.

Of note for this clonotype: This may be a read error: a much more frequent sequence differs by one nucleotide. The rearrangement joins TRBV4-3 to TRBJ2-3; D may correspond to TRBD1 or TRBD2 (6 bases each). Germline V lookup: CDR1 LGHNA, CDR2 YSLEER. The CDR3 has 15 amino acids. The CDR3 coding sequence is TGCGCCACCAGCCAAGGGGGGAGTTATACAGATACGCAGTATTTT. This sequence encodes CATSQGGSYTDTQYF.

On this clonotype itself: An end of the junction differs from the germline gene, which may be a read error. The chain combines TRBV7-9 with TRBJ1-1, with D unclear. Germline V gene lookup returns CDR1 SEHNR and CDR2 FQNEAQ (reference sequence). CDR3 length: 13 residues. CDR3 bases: TGTGCCAGCAGCCCACCATCGCTGGCTGAAGCTTACTTT. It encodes CASSPPSLAEAYF.

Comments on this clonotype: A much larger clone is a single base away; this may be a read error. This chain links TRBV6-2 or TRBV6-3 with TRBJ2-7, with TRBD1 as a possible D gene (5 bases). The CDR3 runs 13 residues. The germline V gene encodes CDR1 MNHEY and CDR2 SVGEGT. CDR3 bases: TGTGCCAGCAGTCAGGGTTTTGCCTACGGGCAGTACTTC. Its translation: CASSQGFAYGQYF.

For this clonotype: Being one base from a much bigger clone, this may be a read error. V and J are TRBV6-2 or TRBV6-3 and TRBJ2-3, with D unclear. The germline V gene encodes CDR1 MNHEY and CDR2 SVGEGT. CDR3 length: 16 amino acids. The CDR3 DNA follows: TGTGACAGCACGGTCGTGGGTCTACTTGGGACAGATACGCAGTATTTT. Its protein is CDSTVVGLLGTDTQYF.

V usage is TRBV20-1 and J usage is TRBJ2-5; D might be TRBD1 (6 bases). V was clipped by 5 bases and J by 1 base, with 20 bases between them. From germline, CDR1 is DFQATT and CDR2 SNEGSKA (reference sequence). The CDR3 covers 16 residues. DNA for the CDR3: TGCAGTGCTCGGATGAGGGGGAGTGTCCTCCAAGAGACCCAGTACTTC. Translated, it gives CSARMRGSVLQETQYF.

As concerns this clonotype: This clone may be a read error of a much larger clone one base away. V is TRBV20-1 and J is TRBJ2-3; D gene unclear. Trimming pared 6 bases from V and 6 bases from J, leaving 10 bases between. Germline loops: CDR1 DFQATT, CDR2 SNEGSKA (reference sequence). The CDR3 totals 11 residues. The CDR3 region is CSAQNPDTQYF. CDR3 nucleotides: TGCAGTGCCCAAAATCCGGATACGCAGTATTTT.

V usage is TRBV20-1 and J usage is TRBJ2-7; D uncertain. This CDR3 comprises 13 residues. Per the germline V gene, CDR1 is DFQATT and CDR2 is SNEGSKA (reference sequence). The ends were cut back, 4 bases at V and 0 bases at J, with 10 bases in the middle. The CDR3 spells CSAMDESSYEQYF. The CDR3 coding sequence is TGCAGTGCTATGGATGAGAGCTCCTACGAGCAGTACTTC.

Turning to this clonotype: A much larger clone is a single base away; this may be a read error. The chain's CDR3 is CASSDRKRGLAEAFF. CDR3 DNA sequence: TGTGCCAGCAGTGATCGTAAGAGGGGGCTCGCTGAAGCTTTCTTT. V and J are TRBV25-1 and TRBJ1-1, with TRBD1 matching 7 bases. Trimming at V came to 3 bases and at J to 6 bases, leaving 10 bases not matched to a gene. Looked up from germline, CDR1 is MGHDK and CDR2 is SYGVNS. CDR3 length: 15 amino acids.

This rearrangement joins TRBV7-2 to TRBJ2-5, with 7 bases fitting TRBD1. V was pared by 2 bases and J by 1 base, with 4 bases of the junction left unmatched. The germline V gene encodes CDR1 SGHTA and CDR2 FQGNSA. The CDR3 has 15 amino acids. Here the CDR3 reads CASSLLRDSQETQYF. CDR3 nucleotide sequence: TGTGCCAGCAGCTTACTTAGGGACAGCCAAGAGACCCAGTACTTC. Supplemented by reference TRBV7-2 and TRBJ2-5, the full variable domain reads GAGVSQSPSNKVTEKGKDVELRCDPISGHTALYWYRQSLGQGLEFLIYFQGNSAPDKSGLPSDRFSAERTGGSVSTLTIQRTQQEDSAVYLCASSLLRDSQETQYFGPGTRLLVL.

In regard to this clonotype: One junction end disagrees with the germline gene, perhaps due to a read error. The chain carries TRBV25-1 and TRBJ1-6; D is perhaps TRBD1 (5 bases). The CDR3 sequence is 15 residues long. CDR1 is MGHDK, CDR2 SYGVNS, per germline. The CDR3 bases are TGTGCCAGCAGTGTCACGGGACCGGGTGATTCACCCCTACACTTT. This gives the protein CASSVTGPGDSPLHF. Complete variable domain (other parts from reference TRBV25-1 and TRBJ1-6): EADIYQTPRYLVIGTGKKITLECSQTMGHDKMYWYQQDPGMELHLIHYSYGVNSTEKGDLSSESTVSRIRTEHFPLTLESARPSHTSQYLCASSVTGPGDSPLHFGNGTRLTVT.

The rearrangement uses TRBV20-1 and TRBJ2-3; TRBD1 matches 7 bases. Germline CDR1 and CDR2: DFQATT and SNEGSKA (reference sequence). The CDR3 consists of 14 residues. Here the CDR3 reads CGHSGGDSTDTQYF. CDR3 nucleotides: TGCGGTCATTCAGGGGGAGATAGCACAGATACGCAGTATTTT.

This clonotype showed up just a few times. CDR3 sequence: CASSFEGLGDQPQHF. CDR3 nucleotide sequence: TGTGCCAGCAGTTTCGAAGGGTTAGGAGATCAGCCCCAGCATTTT. This sequence joins TRBV6-5 and TRBJ1-5; no clear D gene. The germline V and J ends were trimmed by 4 bases and 5 bases, with 15 bases remaining between them. Germline CDR1 and CDR2: MNHEY and SVGAGI. The CDR3 runs 15 residues.

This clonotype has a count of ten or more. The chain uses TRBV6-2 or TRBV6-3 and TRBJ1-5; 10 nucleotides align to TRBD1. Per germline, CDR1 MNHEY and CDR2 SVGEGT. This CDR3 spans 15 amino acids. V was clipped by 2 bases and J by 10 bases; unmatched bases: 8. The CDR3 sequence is CASSYRRDRGNPQHF. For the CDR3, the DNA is TGTGCCAGCAGTTACAGGAGGGACAGGGGAAACCCCCAGCATTTT.

In DNA form, the CDR3 reads TGTGCCAGCAGCCCTGAAGTTGGATGGTCCTACGAGCAGTACTTC. Amino acid sequence: CASSPEVGWSYEQYF. The chain is built from TRBV7-2 and TRBJ2-7; no reliable D call. Trimming took off 5 bases at V and 1 base at J, with 15 bases between the two ends. Germline V CDR1 and CDR2: SGHTA, FQGNSA. The CDR3 is 15 residues long.

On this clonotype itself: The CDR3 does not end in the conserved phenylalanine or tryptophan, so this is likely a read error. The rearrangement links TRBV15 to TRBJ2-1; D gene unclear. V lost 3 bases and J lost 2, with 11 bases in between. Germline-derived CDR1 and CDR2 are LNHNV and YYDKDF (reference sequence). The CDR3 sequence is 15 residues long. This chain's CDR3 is CATSRELTAYNEQFL. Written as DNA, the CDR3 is TGTGCCACCAGCAGGGAATTGACTGCCTACAATGAGCAGTTCCTC.

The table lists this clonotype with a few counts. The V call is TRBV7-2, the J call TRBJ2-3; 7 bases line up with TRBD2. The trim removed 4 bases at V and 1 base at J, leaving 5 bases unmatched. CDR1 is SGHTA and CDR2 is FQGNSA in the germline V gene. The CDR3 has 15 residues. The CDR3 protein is CASSSRLAGTDTQYF. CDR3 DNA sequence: TGTGCCAGCAGCTCCAGGCTAGCGGGCACAGATACGCAGTATTTT.

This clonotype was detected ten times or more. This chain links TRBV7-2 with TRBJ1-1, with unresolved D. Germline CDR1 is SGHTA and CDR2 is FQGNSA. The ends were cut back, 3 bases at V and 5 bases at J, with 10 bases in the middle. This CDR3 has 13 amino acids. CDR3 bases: TGTGCCAGCAGCTTCTCCGGGCAGACTGAAGCTTTCTTT. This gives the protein CASSFSGQTEAFF.

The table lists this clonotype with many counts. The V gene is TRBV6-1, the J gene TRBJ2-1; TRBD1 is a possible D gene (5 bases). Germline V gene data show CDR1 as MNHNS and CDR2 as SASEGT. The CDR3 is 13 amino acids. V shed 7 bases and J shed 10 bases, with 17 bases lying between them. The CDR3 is CASKVQGALEQFF. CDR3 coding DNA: TGTGCCAGCAAAGTCCAAGGGGCCCTGGAGCAGTTCTTC.

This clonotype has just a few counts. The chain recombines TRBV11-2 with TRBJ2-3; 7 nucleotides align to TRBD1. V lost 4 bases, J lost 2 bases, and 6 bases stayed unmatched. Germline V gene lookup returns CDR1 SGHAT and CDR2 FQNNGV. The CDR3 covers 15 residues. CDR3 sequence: CASSSPGTATDTQYF. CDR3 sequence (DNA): TGTGCCAGCAGCTCGCCTGGGACAGCCACAGATACGCAGTATTTT.

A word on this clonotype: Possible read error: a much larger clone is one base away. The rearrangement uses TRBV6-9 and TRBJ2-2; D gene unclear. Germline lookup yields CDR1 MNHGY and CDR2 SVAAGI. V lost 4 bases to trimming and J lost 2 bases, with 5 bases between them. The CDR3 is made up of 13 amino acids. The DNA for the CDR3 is TGTGCCAGCAGTTTGCACAACACCGGGGAGCTGTTTTTT. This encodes CASSLHNTGELFF.

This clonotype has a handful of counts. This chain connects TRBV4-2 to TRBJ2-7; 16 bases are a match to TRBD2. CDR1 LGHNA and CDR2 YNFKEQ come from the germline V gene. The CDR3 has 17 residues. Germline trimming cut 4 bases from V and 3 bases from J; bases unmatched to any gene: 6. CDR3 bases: TGTGCCAGCAGCCGTGGTGGGACTAGCGGGAGGGTCTACGAGCAGTACTTC. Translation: CASSRGGTSGRVYEQYF.

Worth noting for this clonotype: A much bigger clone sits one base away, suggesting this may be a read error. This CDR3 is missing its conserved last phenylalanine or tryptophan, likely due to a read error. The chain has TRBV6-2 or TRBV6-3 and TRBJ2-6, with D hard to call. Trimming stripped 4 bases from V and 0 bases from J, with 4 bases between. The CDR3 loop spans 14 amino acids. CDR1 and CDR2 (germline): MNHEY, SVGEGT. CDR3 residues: CASSWGSGANVLTL. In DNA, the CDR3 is TGTGCCAGCAGTTGGGGCTCTGGGGCCAACGTCCTGACTCTC.

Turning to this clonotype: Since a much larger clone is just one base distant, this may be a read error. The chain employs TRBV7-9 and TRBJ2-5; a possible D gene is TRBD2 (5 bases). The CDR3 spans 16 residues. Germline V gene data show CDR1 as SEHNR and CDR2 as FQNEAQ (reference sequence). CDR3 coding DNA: TGTGCCAGCAGCCCCGCCGAGGGCAGGCAGCAAGGGACCCAGTACTTC. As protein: CASSPAEGRQQGTQYF.